Shown below are 21 T cell receptor beta chains from a single sample sequenced in a study of cytomegalovirus exposure and HLA in healthy donors. The PCR ran on 60 Vbeta and 13 Jbeta primers. TCRdb's table, derived via immunoSEQ multiplex PCR, lists solely in-frame clones and lacks some. The sample yields some 120,000 clones, around 75% seen once. Sequences were obtained from PBMCs. These receptors were taken from a woman aged 45-60 years in good health and CMV-seropositive.

The rearrangement uses TRBV7-9 and TRBJ2-5, with 15 bases matching TRBD2. V shed 5 bases and J 2 bases; nucleotides not matched to a gene: 12. From germline, CDR1 is SEHNR and CDR2 FQNEAQ (reference sequence). There are 19 residues in the CDR3. CDR3 loop: CASSRGLAGGRARQETQYF. The DNA for the CDR3 is TGTGCCAGCAGCAGAGGACTAGCGGGAGGGAGGGCCCGGCAAGAGACCCAGTACTTC.

There are a few counts of this clone. The chain links TRBV5-8 to TRBJ2-5, with 13 bases that match TRBD2. Germline loops: CDR1 SGHTS, CDR2 YDEGEE. Unmatched junction bases numbered 10, after V lost 4 bases and J lost 7 bases. This CDR3 contains 16 residues. The CDR3 loop reads CASSTLLAGGRGTQYF. In DNA form, the CDR3 reads TGTGCCAGCAGCACCCTACTAGCGGGGGGGCGCGGGACCCAGTACTTC.

This sequence joins TRBV7-9 and TRBJ2-3; tentative D call: TRBD2 (5 bases). CDR3 length: 15 residues. Trimming removed 1 base from V and 4 bases from J, with 12 bases in between. The germline V gene has CDR1 SEHNR and CDR2 FQNEAQ (reference sequence). The CDR3, as DNA: TGTGCCAGCAGCTTAGGGGTGACTATCCCAGATACGCAGTATTTT. Amino acid sequence: CASSLGVTIPDTQYF.

The V gene is TRBV5-4, the J gene TRBJ1-2; a weak D match, TRBD1 (6 bases). Germline V gene sequence: CDR1 SGHNT, CDR2 YYREEE (reference sequence). The ends were cut back, 7 bases at V and 5 bases at J, with 15 bases in the middle. CDR3 size: 13 residues. Written as DNA, the CDR3 is TGTGCCAGCGGCAGCGACAGGAGATATGGCTACACCTTC. This gives the protein CASGSDRRYGYTF.

The V and J genes are TRBV5-1 and TRBJ2-7, with D possibly matching TRBD1 (5 bases). Germline CDR1 is SGHRS and CDR2 is YFSETQ. The ends were cut back, 0 bases at V and 1 base at J, with 8 bases in the middle. There are 14 residues in the CDR3. As DNA, the CDR3 is TGCGCCAGCAGCTTGGGTCAGGGATCCTACGAGCAGTACTTC. Protein: CASSLGQGSYEQYF.

The gene calls are TRBV7-6 and TRBJ2-1; 9 positions agree with TRBD2. The CDR3 extends over 14 amino acids. V lost 0 bases to trimming and J lost 11 bases; unmatched junction nucleotides: 5. Germline assignment: CDR1 SGHVS and CDR2 FNYEAQ. Here the CDR3 reads CASSLAGLAGQQFF. As DNA, the CDR3 is TGTGCCAGCAGCTTAGCGGGGCTAGCGGGACAGCAGTTCTTC. The complete variable domain, with remaining parts taken from reference TRBV7-6 and TRBJ2-1, reads GAGVSQSPRYKVTKRGQDVALRCDPISGHVSLYWYRQALGQGPEFLTYFNYEAQQDKSGLPNDRFSAERPEGSISTLTIQRTEQRDSAMYRCASSLAGLAGQQFFGPGTRLTVL.

The chain couples TRBV6-6 to TRBJ1-2, with D possibly TRBD1 on 5 matching bases. This CDR3 is built from 13 residues. The V end lost 9 bases, the J end lost 9 bases, and 20 bases lay between the germline ends. Germline CDR1 MNHNY, CDR2 SVGAGI (reference sequence). The CDR3 is CASDYSGGGSYTF. Here the CDR3 DNA reads TGTGCCAGTGACTATTCGGGGGGTGGGAGCTACACCTTC.

V is TRBV5-1 and J is TRBJ2-2, with TRBD2 as a possible D gene (6 bases). Deletions cut 0 bases from V and 3 bases from J, with 12 bases between. CDR1 and CDR2 (germline): SGHRS, YFSETQ. This CDR3 is built from 16 residues. CDR3 amino acids: CASSLAGGTDTGELFF. Here the CDR3 DNA reads TGCGCCAGCAGCTTGGCCGGAGGGACGGACACCGGGGAGCTGTTTTTT.

This clone turned up a few times. The J gene is TRBJ2-7, the V gene TRBV6-5; 9 bases line up with TRBD2. Germline values: CDR1 MNHEY, CDR2 SVGAGI. There are 15 residues in the CDR3. With 0 bases clipped from V and 3 bases from J, the junction kept 3 bases outside the gene matches. The CDR3 coding sequence is TGTGCCAGCAGTTACTCAAGCGGGAGGCACTACGAGCAGTACTTC. Translating it yields CASSYSSGRHYEQYF.

The V and J genes are TRBV19 and TRBJ1-1, with 7 bases aligning to TRBD1. The germline CDR1 and CDR2 sequences are LNHDA and SQIVND (reference sequence). V shed 7 bases, J shed 1 base, and the junction held 9 bases outside the gene matches. The CDR3 totals 15 residues. In nucleotides, the CDR3 is TGTGCCAGTAAGAAACAGGGGCCTTCGAACACTGAAGCTTTCTTT. Translated: CASKKQGPSNTEAFF.

V gene TRBV4-1 combines with J gene TRBJ1-2; possible D gene TRBD1, 6 bases. The CDR3 contains 18 residues. Trimming cost V 4 bases and J 11 bases, with 32 bases left between them. From germline, CDR1 is MGHRA and CDR2 YSYEKL. The CDR3 nucleotides read TGCGCCAGCAGCCCTGGGGGCCCCGAGTTTACGGGCTTATCAGGATACACCTTC. This sequence encodes CASSPGGPEFTGLSGYTF.

The J gene is TRBJ1-3, the V gene TRBV7-9; D is ambiguous. CDR3 length: 14 amino acids. Germline V gene data show CDR1 as SEHNR and CDR2 as FQNEAQ (reference sequence). V lost 3 bases and J 4 bases, leaving 10 bases between the germline ends. DNA for the CDR3: TGTGCCAGCAGCTTCCCTGGAGCCGGAAACACCATATATTTT. Translated, it gives CASSFPGAGNTIYF.

This sequence joins TRBV10-3 and TRBJ2-5, with 12 bases fitting TRBD2. The CDR3 has 14 amino acids. CDR1 and CDR2 from the germline V gene are ENHRY and SYGVKD. The ends lost 6 bases at V and 5 bases at J; junction bases unmatched: 4. The CDR3 DNA sequence: TGTGCCATCAGAGCTAGCGGGGGGGCCGAGACCCAGTACTTC. Protein sequence: CAIRASGGAETQYF.

This chain links TRBV30 with TRBJ1-2; no reliable D call. Per germline, CDR1 GTSNPN and CDR2 SVGIG (reference sequence). The V and J ends lost 2 bases and 3 bases respectively, with 10 bases between them. The CDR3 is 13 residues long. For the CDR3, the DNA is TGTGCCTGGAGTAGAACATCCTACTATGGCTACACCTTC. Its protein is CAWSRTSYYGYTF.

The chain couples TRBV25-1 to TRBJ2-3, with a tentative D call TRBD1 (6 bases). Trimming left V 4 bases short and J 0 bases short, with 8 bases between. Germline loops: CDR1 MGHDK, CDR2 SYGVNS. This CDR3 is 14 amino acids long. CDR3: CASSVGASTDTQYF. CDR3 coding DNA: TGTGCCAGCAGTGTGGGGGCTAGCACAGATACGCAGTATTTT. The full variable domain, with the rest looked up from reference TRBV25-1 and TRBJ2-3, is EADIYQTPRYLVIGTGKKITLECSQTMGHDKMYWYQQDPGMELHLIHYSYGVNSTEKGDLSSESTVSRIRTEHFPLTLESARPSHTSQYLCASSVGASTDTQYFGPGTRLTVL.

This chain joins TRBV9 and TRBJ2-3; the match to TRBD2 covers 8 bases. The CDR3 totals 11 residues. V lost 4 bases and J lost 12; bases outside the gene matches: 4. The germline gives CDR1 SGDLS, CDR2 YYNGEE. As DNA, the CDR3 is TGTGCCAGCAGCCCGGGGGGGGCACAGTATTTT. It translates to CASSPGGAQYF.

This clone was observed a single time. The gene calls are TRBV11-3 and TRBJ2-3, with D unclear. Germline V lookup: CDR1 SGHNT, CDR2 YENEEA. Deletions cut 6 bases from V and 2 bases from J, with 9 bases between. This CDR3 has 13 amino acids. In nucleotides, the CDR3 is TGTGCCAGCAGTCTACTTACCACAGATACGCAGTATTTT. The encoded protein is CASSLLTTDTQYF.

The table lists this clone with a few counts. CDR3 sequence (DNA): TGCAGCGCCGTCGGGACAGCGTACGAGCAGTACTTC. Translating it yields CSAVGTAYEQYF. The V call is TRBV29-1, the J call TRBJ2-7; 7 bases agree with TRBD1. The CDR3 is made up of 12 amino acids. Germline values: CDR1 SQVTM, CDR2 ANQGSEA. After removal of 7 bases from V and 4 bases from J, the junction contained 7 bases not matched to a gene.

The chain has TRBV12-5 and TRBJ1-2; 10 nucleotides line up with TRBD1. The CDR3 has 16 amino acids. CDR1 is LGHNT, CDR2 FRNRAP, per germline. Germline trimming cut 1 base from V and 7 bases from J; bases unmatched to any gene: 9. The CDR3 region has the DNA TGTGCTAGTGGTTTGGGAACGACAGGGGGCTCGGGTGGCTACACCTTC. It yields the protein CASGLGTTGGSGGYTF.

This chain links TRBV10-3 with TRBJ2-1; a weak D match, TRBD2 (6 bases). Germline V gene sequence: CDR1 ENHRY, CDR2 SYGVKD. The CDR3 has 14 amino acids. The V end was cut by 10 bases, the J end by 0 bases, with 13 bases between. CDR3 coding DNA: TGTGCCACGTTGGACGGGAGCTCCTACAATGAGCAGTTCTTC. This encodes CATLDGSSYNEQFF.

This clone was counted only a few times. J is TRBJ1-1 and V is TRBV5-1; D gene ambiguous. Trimming pared 0 bases from V and 6 bases from J, leaving 15 bases between. Germline CDR1 SGHRS, CDR2 YFSETQ. This CDR3 is built from 15 residues. For the CDR3, the DNA is TGCGCCAGCAGCTTGGGCGGAGGGTCGGAGGCTGAAGCTTTCTTT. It yields the protein CASSLGGGSEAEAFF.